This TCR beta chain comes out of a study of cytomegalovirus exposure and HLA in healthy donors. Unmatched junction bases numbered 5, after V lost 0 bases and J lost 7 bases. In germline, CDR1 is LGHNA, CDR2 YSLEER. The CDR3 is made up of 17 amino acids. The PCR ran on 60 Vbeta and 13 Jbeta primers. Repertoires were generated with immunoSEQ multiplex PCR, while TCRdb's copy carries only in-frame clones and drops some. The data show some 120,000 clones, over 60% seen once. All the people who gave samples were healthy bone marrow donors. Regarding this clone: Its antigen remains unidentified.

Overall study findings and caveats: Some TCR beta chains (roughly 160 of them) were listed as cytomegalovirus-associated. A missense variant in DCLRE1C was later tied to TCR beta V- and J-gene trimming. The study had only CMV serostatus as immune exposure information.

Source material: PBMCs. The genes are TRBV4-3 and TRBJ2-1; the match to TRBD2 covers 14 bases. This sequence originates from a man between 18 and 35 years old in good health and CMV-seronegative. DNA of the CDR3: TGCGCCAGCAGCCAAGATTCGGGGACTAGCGGGAGAAATGAGCAGTTCTTC. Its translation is CASSQDSGTSGRNEQFF.